The clone carrying this T cell receptor beta chain was found many times. Time point: newly diagnosed GD, antithyroid drugs for less than 3 months. RNA from PBMCs was the source of the TCR library. CDR1 is DFQATT, CDR2 SNEGSKA, per germline (reference sequence). V was clipped by 6 bases and J by 3 bases; unmatched bases: 12. This CDR3 has 15 amino acids. Both iRepertoire HTBI primers and Arm-PCR of CDR3 regions were used to build the TCR beta libraries. TCRdb processed the multiplex PCR reads anew with MiXCR; each CDR3 protein has one entry. The profile shows more than 350,000 distinct CDR3 sequences, around 14% of them singletons. This sample is drawn from a study of regulatory T cells in long-lasting Graves disease. The sample was also reused in another study, on T cells in Graves' hyperthyroidism and ophthalmopathy. That study reports: Primed by the HTBI set, a first-round RT-PCR was run on the TCR CDR3.

V usage is TRBV20-1 and J usage is TRBJ2-7; 9 nucleotides agree with TRBD1. The TCR originated in a woman between 25 and 40 years old with Graves disease. This material consisted of peripheral blood mononuclear cells (PBMCs), taken at new diagnosis, from a patient treated with antithyroid drugs. CDR3 in amino acids: CSALEPGQGYYEQYF. The CDR3 DNA is TGCAGTGCACTCGAACCGGGACAGGGTTACTACGAGCAGTACTTC.